The 26 T cell receptor beta chains in this list originate from one sample, sequenced in a study of monozygotic twins with cystic fibrosis. Sequencing used immunoSEQ multiplex PCR; TCRdb keeps in-frame clones, though not all of them. The table records some 19,000 clones, nearly 98% of them present only once. The sample taken for sequencing was blood. The receptors were sampled from a woman in her thirties with cystic fibrosis.

The gene calls are TRBV6-1 and TRBJ2-7; the match to TRBD1 covers 9 bases. V was pared by 6 bases and J by 3 bases, with 9 bases of the junction left unmatched. Germline CDR1 and CDR2: MNHNS and SASEGT. The CDR3 length is 15 residues. The CDR3 sequence is CASSEPGQGFYEQYF. CDR3 DNA: TGTGCCAGCAGCGAACCGGGACAGGGCTTCTACGAGCAGTACTTC.

The CDR3 here is CASGFLIQNGTELLYEQYF. CDR3 in DNA: TGTGCTAGTGGTTTTCTTATTCAAAACGGGACAGAGCTACTCTACGAGCAGTACTTC. The chain has TRBV12-5 and TRBJ2-7; TRBD1 matches at 7 bases. The CDR3 covers 19 residues. The V gene's germline CDR1 is LGHNT and CDR2 FRNRAP. Germline trimming cut 3 bases from V and 3 bases from J; bases unmatched to any gene: 20.

This rearrangement joins TRBV25-1 to TRBJ2-2; 7 bases match TRBD1. The germline V gene has CDR1 MGHDK and CDR2 SYGVNS. The junction had 8 bases not matched to a gene; V was cut back by 5 bases and J by 5 bases. This CDR3 is 15 amino acids long. In DNA, the CDR3 is TGTGCCAGCAGTCTGGGGACAGTAGAAACCGGGGAGCTGTTTTTT. Protein: CASSLGTVETGELFF.

The rearrangement joins TRBV7-2 to TRBJ1-1; weak D call: TRBD1 (5 bases). The V gene lost 9 bases and the J gene lost 6 bases, with 17 bases spanning the gap. The CDR3 runs 13 residues. Germline V gene lookup returns CDR1 SGHTA and CDR2 FQGNSA. The CDR3 region has the DNA TGTGCCAGTCTCTCGGGGGGTTTTTCTGAAGCTTTCTTT. Its translation: CASLSGGFSEAFF.

The chain joins TRBV10-3 to TRBJ2-1; 8 nucleotides line up with TRBD2. The trim removed 11 bases at V and 7 bases at J, leaving 10 bases unmatched. CDR1 is ENHRY, CDR2 SYGVKD, per germline. The CDR3 extends over 13 amino acids. The CDR3: CAHGTRLGNEQFF. The CDR3 region has the DNA TGTGCCCACGGGACTAGGTTGGGTAATGAGCAGTTCTTC.

CDR3 bases: TGTGCCAGCAGAGACTATGGCTACACCTTC. Translation gives CASRDYGYTF. V is TRBV21-1 and J is TRBJ1-2. TRBV21-1 is deemed a pseudogene. This CDR3 spans 10 amino acids.

The chain couples TRBV21-1 to TRBJ1-6; the table gives TRBD1 as D, unverified against the DNA. TRBV21-1 is flagged as a pseudogene. The CDR3 spans 16 residues. The CDR3 sequence is CASSKAFRDNNSPLHF. CDR3 coding DNA: TGTGCCAGCAGCAAAGCGTTCCGGGACAATAATTCACCCCTCCACTTT.

The chain employs TRBV10-2 and TRBJ1-2; D not certain. Germline V lookup: CDR1 WSHSY, CDR2 SAAADI. CDR3 size: 15 residues. Trimming pared 6 bases from V and 4 bases from J, leaving 18 bases between. DNA of the CDR3: TGCGCCAGCAGCCCCAGTCAGCCCGGAGGCTATGGCTACACCTTC. It codes for CASSPSQPGGYGYTF.

This clone was detected once. This rearrangement joins TRBV2 to TRBJ2-1; 10 bases map to TRBD1. The V and J ends lost 3 bases and 4 bases, in that order; junction bases with no gene match: 3. The length of the CDR3 is 15 residues. Germline V gene data show CDR1 as SNHLY and CDR2 as FYNNEI. CDR3 residues: CASSDRDRGYNEQFF. Written as DNA, the CDR3 is TGTGCCAGCAGTGATAGGGACAGGGGATACAATGAGCAGTTCTTC. Combining the CDR3 with reference TRBV2 and TRBJ2-1 gives the whole variable domain EPEVTQTPSHQVTQMGQEVILRCVPISNHLYFYWYRQILGQKVEFLVSFYNNEISEKSEIFDDQFSVERPDGSNFTLKIRSTKLEDSAMYFCASSDRDRGYNEQFFGPGTRLTVL.

The chain couples TRBV6-5 to TRBJ1-6; perhaps TRBD1 as D (5 bases). CDR1 is MNHEY, CDR2 SVGAGI, per germline. With 6 bases removed from V and 6 bases from J, the gap between germline ends came to 9 bases. The CDR3 sequence is 13 residues long. The CDR3 sequence: CASSTDSNSPLHF. DNA of the CDR3: TGTGCCAGCAGCACCGACAGTAATTCACCCCTCCACTTT.

The chain links TRBV4-1 to TRBJ2-7; no reliable D call. V lost 4 bases and J lost 5, with 12 bases in between. The CDR3 runs to 13 residues. CDR1 is MGHRA and CDR2 is YSYEKL in the germline V gene. CDR3 coding DNA: TGCGCCAGCAGCCCAAGCCCAAGTGACGAGCAGTACTTC. This codes for CASSPSPSDEQYF.

The chain is built from TRBV5-6 and TRBJ2-1; the D gene is possibly TRBD2 (5 bases). V shed 2 bases and J shed 7 bases, with 7 bases lying between them. Per germline, CDR1 SGHDT and CDR2 YYEEEE. The CDR3 has 12 amino acids. This CDR3 is CASSLLVNEQFF. CDR3 in DNA: TGTGCCAGCAGCTTACTAGTTAATGAGCAGTTCTTC.

J is TRBJ1-2 and V is TRBV5-4; D unclear. The CDR3 contains 14 residues. Trimming took off 6 bases at V and 3 bases at J, with 15 bases between the two ends. Germline CDR1 SGHNT, CDR2 YYREEE (reference sequence). CDR3 sequence reads: CASTLGRADYGYTF. CDR3 nucleotide sequence: TGTGCCAGCACCCTCGGAAGGGCGGACTATGGCTACACCTTC. Together with reference TRBV5-4 and TRBJ1-2, the CDR3 gives the full variable domain: ETGVTQSPTHLIKTRGQQVTLRCSSQSGHNTVSWYQQALGQGPQFIFQYYREEENGRGNFPPRFSGLQFPNYSSELNVNALELDDSALYLCASTLGRADYGYTFGSGTRLTVV.

V is TRBV5-1 and J is TRBJ2-7, with D possibly TRBD2 on 6 matching bases. Trimming shortened V by 0 bases and J by 5 bases, and 15 bases separated the two germline ends. The CDR3 is 15 residues long. Germline V gene data show CDR1 as SGHRS and CDR2 as YFSETQ. For the CDR3, the DNA is TGCGCCAGCAGCTTGGGGGGAGTGGAGGGACACGAGCAGTACTTC. Its translation is CASSLGGVEGHEQYF.

The sample holds one count of this clone. The rearrangement links TRBV19 to TRBJ2-1; 8 positions match TRBD2. Losses at the gene ends were 8 bases for V and 1 base for J; bases not matched to a gene: 4. Germline loops: CDR1 LNHDA, CDR2 SQIVND (reference sequence). The CDR3 runs 14 residues. CDR3 residues: CASRRGGSYNEQFF. In nucleotides, the CDR3 is TGTGCCAGTCGCCGGGGGGGGTCCTACAATGAGCAGTTCTTC.

V is TRBV7-8 and J is TRBJ2-2, with 8 positions matching TRBD1. V trimming: 6 bases; J trimming: 6 bases; junction bases outside the gene matches: 12. The CDR3 runs to 16 residues. CDR1 is SGHVS, CDR2 FQNEAQ, per germline. Here the CDR3 DNA reads TGTGCCAGCAGTTATAGGCCAGGGGGCCTCGCCGGGGAGCTGTTTTTT. Its translation is CASSYRPGGLAGELFF.

This clone is a singleton in its sample. The V gene is TRBV9, the J gene TRBJ2-1; 7 nucleotides match TRBD2. CDR1 and CDR2 from the germline V gene are SGDLS and YYNGEE. The V gene end was trimmed by 0 bases and the J gene end by 3 bases; junction bases not matched to a gene: 3. The CDR3 totals 15 residues. CDR3 DNA sequence: TGTGCCAGCAGCGTAGGAGCGGGGCTCTACAATGAGCAGTTCTTC. Protein sequence: CASSVGAGLYNEQFF.

J is TRBJ2-3 and V is TRBV28, with 7 bases matching TRBD2. The CDR3 is 16 amino acids. Germline assignment: CDR1 MDHEN and CDR2 SYDVKM. V gave up 6 bases and J gave up 4 bases; unmatched junction bases: 13. This CDR3 reads CASRALGLGAADTQYF. The CDR3 DNA follows: TGTGCCAGCAGAGCTCTCGGACTAGGAGCGGCAGATACGCAGTATTTT.

The CDR3 bases are TGTGCCAGCAGCTATTCAGGGGGCTACCTTGGATACGAGCAGTACTTC. It yields the protein CASSYSGGYLGYEQYF. V usage is TRBV7-2 and J usage is TRBJ2-7; the match to TRBD1 covers 8 bases. The ends lost 4 bases at V and 4 bases at J; junction bases unmatched: 12. The length of the CDR3 is 16 residues. The germline V gene encodes CDR1 SGHTA and CDR2 FQGNSA.

The chain has TRBV6-1 and TRBJ1-1, with no clear D. Looked up from germline, CDR1 is MNHNS and CDR2 is SASEGT. The germline V and J ends were trimmed by 7 bases and 6 bases, with 9 bases remaining between them. The CDR3 length is 11 residues. Here the CDR3 reads CASTGPPEAFF. CDR3 nucleotide sequence: TGTGCCAGCACCGGGCCCCCTGAAGCTTTCTTT.

V and J are TRBV19 and TRBJ2-3, with D perhaps matching TRBD2 (5 bases). Between the trimmed V and J ends, which lost 5 bases and 6 bases, there was a span of 18 bases. The CDR3 runs 15 residues. Germline CDR1 reads LNHDA; CDR2 reads SQIVND (reference sequence). The CDR3: CASSSSPAVWDTQYF. The CDR3 nucleotides read TGTGCCAGTAGTTCTAGCCCGGCAGTTTGGGATACGCAGTATTTT.

This clone was detected once. V gene TRBV28 combines with J gene TRBJ1-1, with D unclear. Germline-derived CDR1 and CDR2 are MDHEN and SYDVKM. The CDR3 consists of 13 residues. V shed 6 bases and J shed 5 bases, with 13 bases lying between them. The CDR3 region is CASRGERATEAFF. CDR3 sequence (DNA): TGTGCCAGCAGAGGAGAAAGGGCTACTGAAGCTTTCTTT.

The chain recombines TRBV27 with TRBJ2-1; possible D gene TRBD2, 5 bases. V was trimmed by 6 bases and J by 10 bases, leaving 13 bases between them. The germline CDR1 and CDR2 sequences are MNHEY and SMNVEV (reference sequence). The CDR3 totals 12 residues. The CDR3 nucleotides read TGTGCCAGCAGCCGAGCCGGAGGAGAGCAGTTCTTC. Its protein is CASSRAGGEQFF.

The chain has TRBV5-6 and TRBJ2-3; weak D call: TRBD1 (6 bases). The CDR3 has 15 residues. V lost 8 bases, J lost 0 bases, and 16 bases lay in between. Germline V gene data show CDR1 as SGHDT and CDR2 as YYEEEE. CDR3 protein: CASSPGQRSTDTQYF. The CDR3 DNA follows: TGTGCCAGTAGCCCCGGACAGCGGAGCACAGATACGCAGTATTTT.

This chain connects TRBV4-1 to TRBJ2-3; possible D gene TRBD1, 6 bases. CDR1 is MGHRA, CDR2 YSYEKL, per germline. Trimming left V 1 base short and J 4 bases short, with 18 bases between. The CDR3 sequence is 17 residues long. The CDR3 sequence is CASSQGRSRGWADTQYF. CDR3 bases: TGCGCCAGCAGCCAAGGTCGGTCCAGGGGCTGGGCAGATACGCAGTATTTT.

This chain links TRBV25-1 with TRBJ2-1; no definite D call. The V and J ends lost 2 bases and 0 bases respectively, with 17 bases between them. Germline V gene lookup returns CDR1 MGHDK and CDR2 SYGVNS. CDR3 length: 18 amino acids. CDR3 in amino acids: CASSEGGWELSSYNEQFF. The CDR3 DNA is TGTGCCAGCAGTGAAGGCGGTTGGGAACTTAGCTCCTACAATGAGCAGTTCTTC.